This T cell receptor (beta chain) is drawn from a study of cytomegalovirus exposure and HLA in healthy donors. A multiplex PCR was run with 60 Vbeta primers and 13 Jbeta primers. The protocol was immunoSEQ multiplex PCR, while the TCRdb copy is restricted to in-frame clones and leaves out a portion. Of over 85,000 clones listed, roughly 80% are singletons. V shed 0 bases and J shed 1 base, with 14 bases lying between them. CDR3 length: 17 residues. Germline V lookup: CDR1 LGHNA, CDR2 YSLEER. The chain is built from TRBV4-3 and TRBJ2-3; D possibly corresponds to TRBD2 (6 bases). This clonotype originated in a young woman in good health and CMV-seronegative. The sequencing sample was made of PBMCs. CDR3 amino acids: CASSQDLLAMGTDTQYF. The CDR3 DNA is TGCGCCAGCAGCCAAGATCTTCTAGCGATGGGCACAGATACGCAGTATTTT.